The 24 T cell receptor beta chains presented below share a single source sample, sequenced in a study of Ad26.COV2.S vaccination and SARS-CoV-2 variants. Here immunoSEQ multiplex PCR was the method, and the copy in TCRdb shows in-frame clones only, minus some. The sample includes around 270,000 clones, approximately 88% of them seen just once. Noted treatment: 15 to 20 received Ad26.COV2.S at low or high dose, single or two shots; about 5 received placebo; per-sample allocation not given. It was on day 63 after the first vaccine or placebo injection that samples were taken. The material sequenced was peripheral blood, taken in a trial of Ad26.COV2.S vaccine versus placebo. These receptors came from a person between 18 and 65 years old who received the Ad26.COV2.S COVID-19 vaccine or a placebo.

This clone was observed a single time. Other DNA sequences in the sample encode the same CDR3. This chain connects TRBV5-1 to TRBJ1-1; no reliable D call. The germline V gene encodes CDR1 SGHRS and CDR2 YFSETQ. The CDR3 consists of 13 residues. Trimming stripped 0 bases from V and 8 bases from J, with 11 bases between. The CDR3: CASSLAGRSEAFF. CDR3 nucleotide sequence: TGCGCCAGCAGCTTGGCGGGCAGAAGCGAAGCTTTCTTT.

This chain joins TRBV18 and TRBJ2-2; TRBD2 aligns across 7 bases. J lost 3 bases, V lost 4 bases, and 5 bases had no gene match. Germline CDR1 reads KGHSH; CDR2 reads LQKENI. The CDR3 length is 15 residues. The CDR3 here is CASSLRTRDTGELFF. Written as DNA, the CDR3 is TGTGCCAGCTCACTACGGACTAGGGACACCGGGGAGCTGTTTTTT.

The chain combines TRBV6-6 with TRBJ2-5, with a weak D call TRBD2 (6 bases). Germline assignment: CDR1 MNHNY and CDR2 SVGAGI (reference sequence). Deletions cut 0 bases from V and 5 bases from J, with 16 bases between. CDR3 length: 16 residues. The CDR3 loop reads CASSYSSGGQEETQYF. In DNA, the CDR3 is TGTGCCAGCAGTTACTCCTCAGGAGGGCAGGAGGAGACCCAGTACTTC.

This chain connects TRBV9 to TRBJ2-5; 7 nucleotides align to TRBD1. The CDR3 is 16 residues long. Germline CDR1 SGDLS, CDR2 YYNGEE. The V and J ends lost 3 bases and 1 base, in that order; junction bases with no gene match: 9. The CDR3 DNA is TGTGCCAGCAGCGAAGGCCCTCCAGGGGGCCAAGAGACCCAGTACTTC. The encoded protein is CASSEGPPGGQETQYF.

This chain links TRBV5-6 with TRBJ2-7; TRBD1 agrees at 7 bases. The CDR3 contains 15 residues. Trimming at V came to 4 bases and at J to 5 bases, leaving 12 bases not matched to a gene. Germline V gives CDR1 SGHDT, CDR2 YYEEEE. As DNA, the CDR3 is TGTGCCAGCAGCATAAACAGGGGAGCAGCGGACGAGCAGTACGTC. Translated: CASSINRGAADEQYV.

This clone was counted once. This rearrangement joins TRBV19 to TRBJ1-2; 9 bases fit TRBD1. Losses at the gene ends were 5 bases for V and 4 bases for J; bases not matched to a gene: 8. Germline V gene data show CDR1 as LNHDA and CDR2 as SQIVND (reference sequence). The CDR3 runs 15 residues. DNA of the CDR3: TGTGCCAGTAGTCCAGGGACAGGGCAACCCTATGGCTACACCTTC. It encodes CASSPGTGQPYGYTF.

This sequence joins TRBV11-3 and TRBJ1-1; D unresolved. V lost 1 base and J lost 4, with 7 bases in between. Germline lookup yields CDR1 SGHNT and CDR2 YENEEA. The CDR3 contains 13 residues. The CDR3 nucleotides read TGTGCCAGCAGCTTAGTTTCGGGCACTGAAGCTTTCTTT. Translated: CASSLVSGTEAFF.

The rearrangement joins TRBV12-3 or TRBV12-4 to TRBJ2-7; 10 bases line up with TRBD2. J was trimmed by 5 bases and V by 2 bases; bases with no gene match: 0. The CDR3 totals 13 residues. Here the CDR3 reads CASSLLAGDEQYF. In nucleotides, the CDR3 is TGTGCCAGCAGTTTACTAGCGGGGGACGAGCAGTACTTC.

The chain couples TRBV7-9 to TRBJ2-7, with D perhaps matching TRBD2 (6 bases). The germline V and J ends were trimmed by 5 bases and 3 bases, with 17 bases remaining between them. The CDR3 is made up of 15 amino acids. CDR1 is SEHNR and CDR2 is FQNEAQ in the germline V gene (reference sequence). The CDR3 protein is CASSRDFAGGYEQYF. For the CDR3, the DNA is TGTGCCAGCAGCCGGGACTTCGCCGGAGGCTACGAGCAGTACTTC.

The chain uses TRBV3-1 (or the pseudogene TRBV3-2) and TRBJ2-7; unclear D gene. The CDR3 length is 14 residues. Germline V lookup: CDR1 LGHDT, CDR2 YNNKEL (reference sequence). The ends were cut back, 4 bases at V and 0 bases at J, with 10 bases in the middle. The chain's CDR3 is CASSRQPSSYEQYF. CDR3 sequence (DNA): TGTGCCAGCAGCCGACAACCGAGCTCCTACGAGCAGTACTTC.

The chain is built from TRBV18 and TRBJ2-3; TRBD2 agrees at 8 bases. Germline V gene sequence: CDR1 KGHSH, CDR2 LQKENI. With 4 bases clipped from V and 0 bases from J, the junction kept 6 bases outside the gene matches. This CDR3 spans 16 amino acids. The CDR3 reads CASSRVTSGSTDTQYF. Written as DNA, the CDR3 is TGTGCCAGCTCACGGGTTACTAGCGGAAGCACAGATACGCAGTATTTT.

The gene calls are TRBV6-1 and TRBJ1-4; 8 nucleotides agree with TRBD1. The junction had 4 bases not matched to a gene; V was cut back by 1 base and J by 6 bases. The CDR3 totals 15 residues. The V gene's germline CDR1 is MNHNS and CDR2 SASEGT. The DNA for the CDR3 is TGTGCCAGCAGTGAAGGGGACAGGACCCATGAAAAACTGTTTTTT. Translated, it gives CASSEGDRTHEKLFF.

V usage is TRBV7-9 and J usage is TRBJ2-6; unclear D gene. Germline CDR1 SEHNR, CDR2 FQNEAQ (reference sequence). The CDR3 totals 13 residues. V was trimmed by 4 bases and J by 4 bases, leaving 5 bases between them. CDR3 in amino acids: CASSSVGANVLTF. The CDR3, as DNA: TGTGCCAGCAGCTCCGTGGGGGCCAACGTCCTGACTTTC.

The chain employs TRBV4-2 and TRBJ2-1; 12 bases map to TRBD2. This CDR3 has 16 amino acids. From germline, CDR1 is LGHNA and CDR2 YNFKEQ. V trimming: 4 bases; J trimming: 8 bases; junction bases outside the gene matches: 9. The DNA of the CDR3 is TGTGCCAGCAGCCTCGGGACTAGCGGGCTTTGGGATGAGCAGTTCTTC. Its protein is CASSLGTSGLWDEQFF.

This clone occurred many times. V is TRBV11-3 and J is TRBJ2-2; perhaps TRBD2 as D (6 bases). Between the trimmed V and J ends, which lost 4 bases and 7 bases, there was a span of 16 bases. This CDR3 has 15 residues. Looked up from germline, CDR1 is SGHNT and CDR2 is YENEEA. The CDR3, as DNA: TGTGCCAGCAGCTCGAGAGGCGGGGTAAACGGGGAGCTGTTTTTT. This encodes CASSSRGGVNGELFF.

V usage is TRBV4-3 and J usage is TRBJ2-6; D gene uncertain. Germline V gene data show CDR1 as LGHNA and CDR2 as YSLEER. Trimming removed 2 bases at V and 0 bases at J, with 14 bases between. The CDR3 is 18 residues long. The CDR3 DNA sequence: TGCGCCAGCAGCCAATCCCCTCCGGCAACCTCTGGGGCCAACGTCCTGACTTTC. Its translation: CASSQSPPATSGANVLTF.

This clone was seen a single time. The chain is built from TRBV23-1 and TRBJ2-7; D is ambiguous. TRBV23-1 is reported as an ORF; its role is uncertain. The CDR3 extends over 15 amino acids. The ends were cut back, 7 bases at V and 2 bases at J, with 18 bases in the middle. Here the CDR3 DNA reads TGCGCCAGCAAAAGGGATTGGCGGTTCGCCTACGAGCAGTACGTC. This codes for CASKRDWRFAYEQYV.

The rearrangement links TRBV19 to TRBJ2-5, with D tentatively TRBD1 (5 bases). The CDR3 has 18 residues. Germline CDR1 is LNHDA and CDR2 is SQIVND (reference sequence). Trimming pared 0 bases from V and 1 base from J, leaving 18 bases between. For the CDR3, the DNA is TGTGCCAGTAGTATAGATCCTCCAGGGTGGGGATCCCAAGAGACCCAGTACTTC. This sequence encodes CASSIDPPGWGSQETQYF.

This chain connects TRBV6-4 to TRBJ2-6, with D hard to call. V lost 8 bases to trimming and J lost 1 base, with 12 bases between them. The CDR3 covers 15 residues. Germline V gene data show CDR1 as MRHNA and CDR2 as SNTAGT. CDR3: CASGVGESGANVLTF. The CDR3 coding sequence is TGTGCCAGCGGGGTCGGAGAATCTGGGGCCAACGTCCTGACTTTC.

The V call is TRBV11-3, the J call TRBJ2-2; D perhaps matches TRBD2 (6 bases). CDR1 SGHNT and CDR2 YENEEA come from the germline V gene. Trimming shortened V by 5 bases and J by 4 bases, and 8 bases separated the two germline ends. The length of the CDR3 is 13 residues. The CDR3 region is CASSPRGTGELFF. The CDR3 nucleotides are TGTGCCAGCAGCCCGCGGGGCACCGGGGAGCTGTTTTTT. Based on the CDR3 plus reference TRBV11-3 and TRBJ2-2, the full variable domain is EAGVVQSPRYKIIEKKQPVAFWCNPISGHNTLYWYLQNLGQGPELLIRYENEEAVDDSQLPKDRFSAERLKGVDSTLKIQPAELGDSAVYLCASSPRGTGELFFGEGSRLTVL.

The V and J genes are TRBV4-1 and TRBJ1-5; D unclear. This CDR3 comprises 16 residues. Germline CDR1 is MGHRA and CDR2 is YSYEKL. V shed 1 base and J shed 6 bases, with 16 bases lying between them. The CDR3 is CASSQAIAGLPQPQHF. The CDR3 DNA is TGCGCCAGCAGCCAAGCAATTGCAGGTCTTCCTCAGCCCCAGCATTTT.

CDR3 sequence reads: CAWSVGGSQETQYF. In DNA form, the CDR3 reads TGTGCCTGGAGTGTAGGGGGCTCGCAAGAGACCCAGTACTTC. The chain is built from TRBV30 and TRBJ2-5, with 7 bases that match TRBD1. Germline V CDR1 and CDR2: GTSNPN, SVGIG (reference sequence). This CDR3 comprises 14 residues. With 0 bases clipped from V and 2 bases from J, the junction kept 3 bases outside the gene matches. The whole variable domain, filled in from reference TRBV30 and TRBJ2-5, reads SQTIHQWPATLVQPVGSPLSLECTVEGTSNPNLYWYRQAAGRGLQLLFYSVGIGQISSEVPQNLSASRPQDRQFILSSKKLLLSDSGFYLCAWSVGGSQETQYFGPGTRLLVL.

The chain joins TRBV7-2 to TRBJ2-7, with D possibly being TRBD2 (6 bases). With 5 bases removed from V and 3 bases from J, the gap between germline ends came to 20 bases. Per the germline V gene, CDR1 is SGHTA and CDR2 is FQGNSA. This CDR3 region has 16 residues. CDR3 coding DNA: TGTGCCAGCAGCCAGGGTTGGCGGGGCGGACGCTACGAGCAGTACTTC. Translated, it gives CASSQGWRGGRYEQYF.

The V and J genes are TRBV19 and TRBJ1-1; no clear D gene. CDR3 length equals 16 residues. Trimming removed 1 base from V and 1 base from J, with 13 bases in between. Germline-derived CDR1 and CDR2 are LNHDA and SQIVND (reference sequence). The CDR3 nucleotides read TGTGCCAGTAGTATAGTTTACGTCCAGTCGAACACTGAAGCTTTCTTT. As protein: CASSIVYVQSNTEAFF.